Ten or more counts support the clone carrying this T cell receptor (beta chain). The data were obtained in a study of neurological immune-mediated disorders. At the level of the study: Of the multiple sclerosis patients, roughly 35 in total, some 30 were relapsing-remitting and 3 were secondary progressive.

Synthesis of cDNA was carried out by template-switch 5'RACE. The reaction used 10-nucleotide random UMIs. TCRdb passed the 5' RACE reads through MiXCR, listing each CDR3 protein once. The table shows roughly 70,000 distinct CDR3 sequences, with around 5.5% occurring only once. This TCR derives from a woman aged 30 to 39 with multiple sclerosis. The sample consisted of PBMCs.

CDR3 nucleotides: TGTGCCAGCAGCTTAGTGGAGGGGACGGGCGGGGAGCTGTTTTTT. Protein: CASSLVEGTGGELFF. The chain uses TRBV7-2 and TRBJ2-2, with a tentative D call TRBD2 (6 bases). The CDR3 length is 15 residues. Trimming left V 1 base short and J 7 bases short, with 13 bases between. CDR1 is SGHTA and CDR2 is FQGNSA in the germline V gene.